Only a few counts were recorded for the clone carrying this T cell receptor (beta chain). The target antigen is unknown. Primed by a sample-barcoded 5' primer and a J-beta primer mix, a second PCR proceeded for 7 to 11 cycles. Every cDNA was tagged by a template-switch adaptor with 12 random nucleotides. The study obtained at least 2.5 million CDR3-containing paired-end reads from every sample. TCRdb ran MiXCR on the 5' RACE reads and lists one entry per CDR3 protein. The data contain around 1.1 million distinct CDR3 sequences, 35% to 40% of them singletons. The sample is drawn from a study of blood T cells in healthy people across ages. Notes on the study in general: Roughly linear age-related decline in beta diversity appeared, significant by age 40.

The germline V gene has CDR1 DFQATT and CDR2 SNEGSKA (reference sequence). The CDR3 spans 9 residues. Trimming left V 5 bases short and J 7 bases short, with 3 bases between. Sequencing input: blood. The chain recombines TRBV20-1 with TRBJ1-5; D not resolved. This receptor was identified in a man younger than 30 in good health. CDR3 in DNA: TGCAGTGCTGGCCAGCCCCAGCATTTT. This sequence encodes CSAGQPQHF.